The rows below give T cell receptor beta chains drawn from one sample of a study of shared clonotypes between healthy human individuals. Libraries were prepared by immunoSEQ multiplex PCR; TCRdb keeps only in-frame clonotypes and omits some of them. The data hold roughly 2.1 million clones, with more than 85% observed a single time. What was sequenced was naive CD8+ T cells from PBMCs. The receptors derive from a man aged 18 to 35 in good health. Some clones in this sample may be carry-over from other donors' samples. Both conserved end residues are part of each CDR3.

TRBV5-1,TRBJ1-1,CASSFTGGGTEAFF
TRBV27,TRBJ1-4,CASSYPNGQTTRSNEKLFF
TRBV7-9,TRBJ2-7,CASTFLGGGPEQYF
TRBV19,TRBJ1-1,CASSSRQGIMNTEAFF
TRBV9,TRBJ2-1,CASSPSEGGGNEQFF
TRBV27,TRBJ2-7,CASSLLLGAGEQYF
TRBV27,TRBJ2-3,CASSDRDLLTDTQYF
TRBV15,TRBJ1-2,CATSGRRGWYGYTF
TRBV6-5,TRBJ1-2,CASSYSPVNYGYTF
TRBV5-4,TRBJ1-1,CASRPGIGTEAFF
TRBV2,TRBJ1-5,CASSERQYSNQPQHF